The clone carrying this T cell receptor (beta chain) was counted many times. These data are taken from a study of T-cell memory formation after mild COVID-19. About the research overall: TCR clustering was largely donor specific.

Germline V gene lookup returns CDR1 SGHTA and CDR2 FQGTGA. V lost 5 bases to trimming and J lost 0 bases, with 6 bases between them. This CDR3 has 13 amino acids. Via MiXCR, TCRdb re-called the 5' RACE reads, giving one row per CDR3 protein. Here the sample spans approximately 400,000 distinct CDR3 sequences, around 24% being singletons. The TCR was taken from an adult woman who had mild COVID-19 (a few samples of this study predate the infection). Cell type and time point are not known. The chain couples TRBV7-3 to TRBJ2-3; TRBD2 is a possible D gene (6 bases). The sequenced material came from PBMCs or a T cell subset sorted from them (not recorded which). CDR3 sequence reads: CASSAGSTDTQYF. CDR3 nucleotide sequence: TGTGCCAGCAGCGCGGGGAGCACAGATACGCAGTATTTT.